One and the same sample provided the 30 T cell receptor beta chains below, sequenced in a study of lung T cells in sarcoidosis with Löfgren's syndrome. TCRdb passed the reads through MiXCR, listing each CDR3 protein once. This table holds about 1,100 distinct CDR3 sequences, about 26% found once. Sequenced material: CD4+ T cells from bronchoalveolar lavage. The receptors were gathered from a human donor with sarcoidosis (Löfgren's syndrome or another form), or a control subject (not recorded which).

This clonotype was counted a few times. A read error is possible here, since a much larger clone lies one base away. V gene TRBV28 combines with J gene TRBJ1-5, with 8 bases lining up with TRBD1. Per germline, CDR1 MDHEN and CDR2 SYDVKM. The CDR3 is 15 amino acids. The CDR3 sequence is CASSLPGQGNQSQHF. CDR3 in DNA: TGTGCCAGCAGTTTACCCGGACAGGGCAATCAGTCCCAGCATTTT.

This clonotype ranks as medium-sized. The chain carries TRBV5-4 and TRBJ1-1; 7 bases align to TRBD1. The CDR3 runs to 15 residues. CDR1 and CDR2 (germline): SGHNT, YYREEE (reference sequence). The ends lost 3 bases at V and 2 bases at J; junction bases unmatched: 7. CDR3 sequence reads: CASSYRQGLNTEAFF. The CDR3, as DNA: TGTGCCAGCAGCTATCGACAGGGCCTAAACACTGAAGCTTTCTTT.

As to this clonotype: The CDR3 end shows no conserved phenylalanine or tryptophan, and so a read error is likely. The rearrangement uses TRBV19 and TRBJ1-1, with 8 bases that match TRBD1. Germline lookup yields CDR1 LNHDA and CDR2 SQIVND (reference sequence). This CDR3 is built from 15 residues. After removal of 10 bases from V and 5 bases from J, the junction contained 15 bases not matched to a gene. This chain's CDR3 is CAISQQGVRGTEAFC. For the CDR3, the DNA is TGTGCCATTAGCCAACAGGGGGTAAGGGGAACTGAAGCTTTCTGT.

Within the sample, this clonotype is large. This chain connects TRBV7-2 to TRBJ1-1, with D uncertain. Germline V gene lookup returns CDR1 SGHTA and CDR2 FQGNSA. Trimming took 1 base from V and 1 from J, leaving 7 bases between them. The CDR3 length is 14 residues. The CDR3 spells CASSLGVENTEAFF. CDR3 coding DNA: TGTGCCAGCAGCTTAGGGGTGGAGAACACTGAAGCTTTCTTT. The complete variable domain, with remaining parts taken from reference TRBV7-2 and TRBJ1-1, reads GAGVSQSPSNKVTEKGKDVELRCDPISGHTALYWYRQSLGQGLEFLIYFQGNSAPDKSGLPSDRFSAERTGGSVSTLTIQRTQQEDSAVYLCASSLGVENTEAFFGQGTRLTVV.

In its sample, this clonotype was seen many times. The chain has TRBV13 and TRBJ1-2; D is uncertain. The CDR3 contains 15 residues. Trimming stripped 4 bases from V and 5 bases from J, with 17 bases between. Germline loops: CDR1 PRHDT, CDR2 FYEKMQ (reference sequence). This chain's CDR3 is CASSSSKEGFYGYTF. As DNA, the CDR3 is TGTGCCAGCAGCTCCTCGAAGGAGGGATTTTATGGCTACACCTTC.

Ten or more counts support this clonotype. The chain employs TRBV20-1 and TRBJ1-1, with 7 bases identical to TRBD1. The CDR3 totals 13 residues. V was pared by 3 bases and J by 6 bases, with 7 bases of the junction left unmatched. The germline V gene encodes CDR1 DFQATT and CDR2 SNEGSKA (reference sequence). CDR3 in amino acids: CSASAGGTPEAFF. CDR3 nucleotide sequence: TGCAGTGCTAGCGCAGGGGGAACCCCTGAAGCTTTCTTT.

This clonotype showed up many times. The gene calls are TRBV18 and TRBJ2-3, with D hard to call. The CDR3 spans 11 residues. CDR1 is KGHSH, CDR2 LQKENI, per germline. Trimming pared 3 bases from V and 2 bases from J, leaving 0 bases between. The CDR3 sequence: CASSPTDTQYF. For the CDR3, the DNA is TGTGCCAGCTCACCCACAGATACGCAGTATTTT.

This clonotype is medium-sized within its sample. CDR3 DNA: TGTGCCAGCAGTACAGGGACCGAGCAGTACGTC. It specifies CASSTGTEQYV. The chain couples TRBV6-2 or TRBV6-3 to TRBJ2-7; tentative D call: TRBD1 (6 bases). V dropped 5 bases and J dropped 6 bases, with 8 bases sitting between them. Germline CDR1 and CDR2: MNHEY and SVGEGT. This CDR3 has 11 amino acids.

Turning to this clonotype: At one boundary the junction diverges from the germline segment, which might be a read error. The chain links TRBV11-2 to TRBJ1-4, with D perhaps matching TRBD1 (5 bases). CDR3 length: 15 amino acids. Germline lookup yields CDR1 SGHAT and CDR2 FQNNGV. The chain's CDR3 is CAGSPDRARLEKLFF. CDR3 nucleotide sequence: TGTGCCGGCAGCCCCGACAGAGCCCGGTTGGAAAAACTGTTTTTT.

The chain couples TRBV9 to TRBJ1-1; D may be TRBD1 (5 bases). Trimming took off 0 bases at V and 5 bases at J, with 17 bases between the two ends. The CDR3 consists of 16 residues. Germline V gives CDR1 SGDLS, CDR2 YYNGEE. CDR3 region: CASSVGVGGSFTEAFF. The CDR3 region has the DNA TGTGCCAGCAGCGTAGGGGTCGGGGGGAGTTTTACTGAAGCTTTCTTT.

As to this clonotype: This clone may be a read error of a much larger clone one base away. This chain links TRBV3-1 with TRBJ2-7; TRBD2 is a possible D gene (5 bases). Trimming pared 0 bases from V and 7 bases from J, leaving 25 bases between. CDR1 and CDR2 from the germline V gene are LGHDT and YNNKEL (reference sequence). CDR3 length equals 18 residues. The CDR3 region is CASSQDFPGVVSQREQYF. The CDR3 DNA sequence: TGTGCCAGCAGCCAAGATTTCCCCGGGGTAGTTTCGCAGAGGGAGCAGTACTTC.

Note on this clonotype: Since a much larger clone is just one base distant, this may be a read error. The rearrangement joins TRBV5-4 to TRBJ1-1; no definite D call. CDR1 and CDR2 from the germline V gene are SGHNT and YYREEE (reference sequence). Trimming left V 7 bases short and J 6 bases short, with 10 bases between. The CDR3 covers 11 residues. The CDR3 DNA follows: TGTGCCAGCGGTCATGCGTCTGAAGCTTTCTTT. Translating gives CASGHASEAFF.

This clonotype is labeled medium-sized (0.01 to 0.1%). The chain employs TRBV10-3 and TRBJ1-5; D possibly corresponds to TRBD1 (6 bases). Germline assignment: CDR1 ENHRY and CDR2 SYGVKD. The CDR3 sequence is 14 residues long. V was shortened by 3 bases and J by 7 bases, with 13 bases between the two germline ends. The CDR3 region is CAISDRGFDQPQHF. The CDR3 DNA reads TGTGCCATCAGTGACAGGGGATTCGACCAGCCCCAGCATTTT.

This clonotype is deemed medium-sized. The chain recombines TRBV27 with TRBJ2-3, with TRBD2 matching 8 bases. V was clipped by 5 bases and J by 2 bases; unmatched bases: 3. CDR1 and CDR2 (germline): MNHEY, SMNVEV (reference sequence). This CDR3 is 14 amino acids long. Written as DNA, the CDR3 is TGTGCCAGCAGTCAGCGGGGGAACACAGATACGCAGTATTTT. This sequence encodes CASSQRGNTDTQYF.

This clonotype counts as large (0.1 to 1%). The chain uses TRBV7-2 and TRBJ1-6, with D tentatively TRBD1 (6 bases). Trimming took off 5 bases at V and 0 bases at J, with 14 bases between the two ends. CDR3 length: 17 amino acids. CDR1 is SGHTA, CDR2 FQGNSA, per germline. The CDR3 sequence is CASSPDRRSSYNSPLHF. CDR3 coding DNA: TGTGCCAGCAGCCCCGACAGGCGGAGCTCCTATAATTCACCCCTCCACTTT. The full variable domain, its missing parts supplied by reference TRBV7-2 and TRBJ1-6, is GAGVSQSPSNKVTEKGKDVELRCDPISGHTALYWYRQSLGQGLEFLIYFQGNSAPDKSGLPSDRFSAERTGGSVSTLTIQRTQQEDSAVYLCASSPDRRSSYNSPLHFGNGTRLTVT.

Worth noting for this clonotype: Given a much more abundant clone one base away, this may be a read error. The chain joins TRBV11-2 to TRBJ2-2; a weak D match, TRBD2 (5 bases). Trimming pared 0 bases from V and 5 bases from J, leaving 10 bases between. The CDR3 is 15 residues long. The germline V gene encodes CDR1 SGHAT and CDR2 FQNNGV. CDR3 nucleotides: TGTGCCAGCAGCTTAGACGGGCGAGGGACCGGGGAGCTGTTTTTT. This translates into CASSLDGRGTGELFF.

Of note for this clonotype: At one end, the junction sequence differs from germline, possibly due to a read error. The chain has TRBV19 and TRBJ2-3; 10 positions match TRBD1. The CDR3 loop spans 13 amino acids. Germline V gene data show CDR1 as LNHDA and CDR2 as SQIVND (reference sequence). CDR3 sequence reads: CSSKGQGEDTQYF. CDR3 DNA sequence: TGTTCCAGTAAAGGACAGGGGGAAGATACGCAGTATTTT.

The sample holds many counts of this clonotype. The chain joins TRBV5-5 to TRBJ2-1; 9 bases are a match to TRBD2. Trimming took 0 bases from V and 10 from J; bases not matched to a gene: 17. Germline CDR1 SGHKS, CDR2 YYEKEE (reference sequence). CDR3 size: 18 residues. The CDR3 DNA reads as TGTGCCAGCAGCTTGGTCTTTGCGTCTAGCGGGGCTCGGACGGAGCAGTTCTTC. Its protein is CASSLVFASSGARTEQFF.

This clonotype is medium-sized by share. V gene TRBV9 combines with J gene TRBJ2-1; D may be TRBD1 or TRBD2 (5 bases each). Germline CDR1 SGDLS, CDR2 YYNGEE. The CDR3 spans 14 residues. Trimming stripped 5 bases from V and 8 bases from J, with 17 bases between. The CDR3 coding sequence is TGTGCCAGCAGTCTCCCGGGGCCCGGCGATGAGCAGTTCTTC. This encodes CASSLPGPGDEQFF.

By sample fraction, this clonotype is medium-sized. The chain links TRBV6-6 to TRBJ2-6; 7 bases are shared with TRBD1. The V and J ends lost 3 bases and 4 bases, in that order; junction bases with no gene match: 6. Germline assignment: CDR1 MNHNY and CDR2 SVGAGI (reference sequence). CDR3 size: 16 residues. This chain's CDR3 is CASSYRGGYGANVLTF. In DNA, the CDR3 is TGTGCCAGCAGTTATCGAGGGGGCTACGGGGCCAACGTCCTGACTTTC.

By sample share, this clonotype is medium-sized. The chain joins TRBV11-2 to TRBJ2-3; D unresolved. The CDR3 extends over 12 amino acids. V lost 7 bases and J 4 bases, leaving 9 bases between the germline ends. Germline V CDR1 and CDR2: SGHAT, FQNNGV. CDR3 nucleotide sequence: TGTGCCAGCATCACCGGCCCAGATACGCAGTATTTT. Residues: CASITGPDTQYF.

The rearrangement joins TRBV6-9 to TRBJ2-1; tentatively, D is TRBD1 (6 bases). V was shortened by 2 bases and J by 7 bases, with 15 bases between the two germline ends. CDR1 is MNHGY, CDR2 SVAAGI, per germline. The CDR3 sequence is 15 residues long. DNA of the CDR3: TGTGCCAGCAGTTATCCCCAGGGGTCTATTAATGAGCAGTTCTTC. This gives the protein CASSYPQGSINEQFF.

This clonotype is labeled medium-sized. A read error may produce the germline difference seen at one junction end. The chain couples TRBV19 to TRBJ1-1; no definite D call. CDR3 length: 12 residues. From germline, CDR1 is LNHDA and CDR2 SQIVND (reference sequence). The CDR3 loop reads CAGSIDQAEAFF. DNA of the CDR3: TGTGCCGGTAGTATAGATCAAGCTGAAGCTTTCTTT.

This clonotype is deemed medium-sized. The V and J genes are TRBV9 and TRBJ2-2; 8 positions agree with TRBD1. Per the germline V gene, CDR1 is SGDLS and CDR2 is YYNGEE. This CDR3 has 15 residues. V shed 4 bases and J 6 bases; nucleotides not matched to a gene: 8. The CDR3 DNA is TGTGCCAGCAGCAAACTGGACAGGGCCCCCGGGGAGCTGTTTTTT. Its protein is CASSKLDRAPGELFF.

Judged by abundance, this clonotype is medium-sized (0.01 to 0.1%). This sequence joins TRBV29-1 and TRBJ1-4, with 9 bases lining up with TRBD1. CDR3 length equals 13 residues. CDR1 is SQVTM, CDR2 ANQGSEA, per germline. With V trimmed by 4 bases and J by 7 bases, 4 bases remained unmatched. CDR3 sequence reads: CSVVDRGGEKLFF. DNA of the CDR3: TGCAGCGTTGTGGACAGGGGAGGTGAAAAACTGTTTTTT.

The rearrangement joins TRBV9 to TRBJ1-2; 7 bases map to TRBD1. The CDR3 is made up of 14 amino acids. Trimming at V came to 4 bases and at J to 6 bases, leaving 9 bases not matched to a gene. Germline V gene data show CDR1 as SGDLS and CDR2 as YYNGEE. CDR3 residues: CASSTVFRGDGYTF. The CDR3 bases are TGTGCCAGCAGCACAGTTTTCAGGGGGGATGGCTACACCTTC.

In its sample, this clonotype ranks as medium-sized. The chain joins TRBV5-5 to TRBJ1-1; tentatively, D is TRBD1 (6 bases). CDR1 is SGHKS and CDR2 is YYEKEE in the germline V gene (reference sequence). V lost 1 base and J lost 5, with 12 bases in between. CDR3 length equals 14 residues. CDR3 residues: CASSLSRGGTEAFF. The CDR3 DNA reads TGTGCCAGCAGCTTGAGCAGAGGGGGAACTGAAGCTTTCTTT.

This clonotype is labeled large. V gene TRBV4-3 combines with J gene TRBJ1-5, with 7 positions matching TRBD1. V lost 4 bases and J lost 7; bases outside the gene matches: 10. The CDR3 loop spans 15 amino acids. Germline-derived CDR1 and CDR2 are LGHNA and YSLEER. The CDR3 nucleotides are TGCGCCAGCAGCCTATCTTGGACAGGTGACCAGCCCCAGCATTTT. It translates to CASSLSWTGDQPQHF.

This clonotype is large by share. The rearrangement links TRBV19 to TRBJ1-1; D is unresolved. CDR3 length equals 14 residues. V was shortened by 6 bases and J by 5 bases, with 16 bases between the two germline ends. Germline CDR1 LNHDA, CDR2 SQIVND (reference sequence). For the CDR3, the DNA is TGTGCCAGTAGCGACGCCCGGAGCCGGACTGAAGCTTTCTTT. Translation: CASSDARSRTEAFF.

In this sample, this clonotype is large. V is TRBV6-1 and J is TRBJ2-1; the D gene is possibly TRBD1 (6 bases). The CDR3 is 12 residues long. The V gene lost 7 bases and the J gene lost 7 bases, with 11 bases spanning the gap. Germline V lookup: CDR1 MNHNS, CDR2 SASEGT. The CDR3 sequence is CASTSRGNEQFF. The CDR3 nucleotides are TGTGCCAGCACGTCCAGGGGAAATGAGCAGTTCTTC.